Listed below are T cell receptor beta chains from one sample, sequenced in a study of blood T cell repertoires in COVID-19. Profiled with immunoSEQ multiplex PCR; TCRdb holds only in-frame clones, not every one. Among approximately 130,000 clones listed, more than 80% were seen once. Sequencing used peripheral blood. The receptors come from a human donor in a cohort sampled during active COVID-19. Both conserved end residues are trimmed from each CDR3. The order of the fields is V gene, clone size, CDR3 protein. Clone size appears in some rows only: once, few, many, or a class for an expanded clone.

TRBV19 - ASSIQGGTKETQY
TRBV28 - ASSLGRGNSPLH
TRBV7-3 once ASGTRTGTTEAF
TRBV5-1 - ASSLADREYT
TRBV14 - ASSHRAASTDTQY
TRBV27 - ASSRQGAGEAF
TRBV9 - ASTELQGPYTNTEAF
TRBV7-2 - ASSFNNEQF
TRBV7-8 - ASSSTGTSRQETQY
TRBV30 - AWNIEKRERGADTQY
TRBV5-1 few ASSLSGLAQRAEAF
TRBV6-4 - ASSDRAGEKLF
TRBV24-1 - ATSDLKSGSLRGNEQF
TRBV3-1/TRBV3-2 - ASSQASGTSNTGELF
TRBV5-1 once ASSLAAEYGYT
TRBV4-3 - ASSQVIGSGNTIY
TRBV6-5 once ASRGYRGRETQY
TRBV20-1 - SASRPGNWETQY
TRBV27 - ASSLRGVNEQF
TRBV7-2 once ASSLFQGVKSNSPLH
TRBV29-1 once SVLAFGQEAPDTQY
TRBV18 - ASSLRDSNYGYT
TRBV5-1 - ASSLARGNTGELF
TRBV3-1/TRBV3-2 - ASSQGSAGGRVTGELF
TRBV10-2 few ASSGLLTGVNTEAF
TRBV7-2 few ASSLALGGAFPDTQY
TRBV5-1 - ASSLVGIDEQF
TRBV4-3 - ASSQDKRGEQF
TRBV5-1 - ASSLSQGNTEAF
TRBV3-1/TRBV3-2 once ASSQDLGVKWWLNYGYT
TRBV7-9 - ASSKSRTSGHTDTQY
TRBV2 - ASSTRMAKNIQY
TRBV12-3/TRBV12-4 - ASSLRDTQY
TRBV13 - ASSLRLAGGMNTQY
TRBV10-1 - ASSGTASGRTNTGELF
TRBV6-5 - ASSRQGPRVGYT
TRBV29-1 - SGGQGGNEQF
TRBV7-6 - ASSQGGRSSYEQY
TRBV4-1 - ASSPQSGADSGNTIY
TRBV19 few ASSSAIRAGELF
TRBV2 - ASSVEETQY
TRBV1 - TPPGTGYGYT
TRBV30 - AWSVTGVGQPQH
TRBV24-1 - ATQADNQPQH
TRBV9 - ASSVASGYNYGYT
TRBV6-5 - ASSLDSNTEAF
TRBV21-1 - ASSKSKRTRTYNEQF
TRBV9 - ASSAAPRDYGYT
TRBV5-6 - ASSRMEGGSTDTQY
TRBV4-3 - ASSQDRRASEAF
TRBV7-6 few ASSLARGALVPGELF
TRBV6-5 - ASLYSGTRGYT